The 27 T cell receptor beta chains in this list originate from one sample, sequenced in a study of molecular identifiers for immune sequencing clone quantification. In TCRdb, the PCR reads were re-called with MiXCR into one record per CDR3 protein. Of roughly 93,000 distinct CDR3 sequences in the sample, around 20% are singletons; the top ten hold around 0.91%. Sequencing was carried out using naive CD8+ T cells from blood, with Jurkat cell RNA spiked in. The subset is: FACS-sorted CD8+CD4-CCR7+CD45RA+ naive T cells. The receptors originated from a human donor in good health. Some libraries in this study had Jurkat cell RNA spiked in.

This clonotype was seen at least ten times. The CDR3: CASSLARGIYNEQFF. The CDR3 coding sequence is TGTGCCAGCAGCTTAGCTAGGGGGATTTACAATGAGCAGTTCTTC. The chain couples TRBV11-2 to TRBJ2-1, with D maybe TRBD1 (6 bases). V lost 1 base to trimming and J lost 4 bases, with 11 bases between them. CDR1 is SGHAT and CDR2 is FQNNGV in the germline V gene. The CDR3 sequence is 15 residues long.

In this sample, this clonotype turned up many times. This chain joins TRBV7-2 and TRBJ2-3, with D tentatively TRBD2 (6 bases). V dropped 2 bases and J dropped 0 bases, with 12 bases sitting between them. CDR3 length equals 16 residues. Germline V gene data show CDR1 as SGHTA and CDR2 as FQGNSA. The CDR3 loop is CASSLWSGTSTDTQYF. The CDR3 nucleotides are TGTGCCAGCAGCTTATGGTCCGGGACTAGCACAGATACGCAGTATTTT.

This clonotype was detected ten times or more. V and J are TRBV12-3 or TRBV12-4 and TRBJ2-1, with a possible D match to TRBD1 (5 bases). The CDR3 is made up of 13 amino acids. V was trimmed by 7 bases and J by 6 bases, leaving 13 bases between them. As DNA, the CDR3 is TGTGCCAGCACGCAGGGAACAGTCAATGAGCAGTTCTTC. Translated, it gives CASTQGTVNEQFF.

This clonotype was recorded at least ten times. The gene calls are TRBV7-9 and TRBJ1-1; D ambiguous. The CDR3 sequence is 14 residues long. Trimming stripped 1 base from V and 0 bases from J, with 6 bases between. Germline lookup yields CDR1 SEHNR and CDR2 FQNEAQ (reference sequence). CDR3 sequence: CASSLGQVNTEAFF. The CDR3 bases are TGTGCCAGCAGCTTAGGCCAGGTGAACACTGAAGCTTTCTTT.

This clonotype was recorded many times. The CDR3 loop is CASSLDLPDTQYF. CDR3 nucleotide sequence: TGTGCCAGCAGCTTGGACCTACCAGATACGCAGTATTTT. The V gene is TRBV5-5, the J gene TRBJ2-3; D is ambiguous. Per the germline V gene, CDR1 is SGHKS and CDR2 is YYEKEE (reference sequence). V lost 0 bases and J lost 4, with 6 bases in between. CDR3 length equals 13 residues.

This clonotype was counted many times. V is TRBV19 and J is TRBJ2-7; 12 bases agree with TRBD2. Germline V lookup: CDR1 LNHDA, CDR2 SQIVND (reference sequence). CDR3 length equals 17 residues. V shed 1 base and J 2 bases; nucleotides not matched to a gene: 6. CDR3 in amino acids: CASSIVFRTSGAYEQYF. The CDR3 region has the DNA TGTGCCAGTAGTATAGTATTCCGGACTAGCGGGGCCTACGAGCAGTACTTC.

About this clonotype: Given a much more abundant clone one base away, this may be a read error. The chain employs TRBV6-1 and TRBJ1-5; no definite D call. V dropped 7 bases and J dropped 9 bases, with 19 bases sitting between them. The CDR3 is 14 residues long. Germline V gene sequence: CDR1 MNHNS, CDR2 SASEGT. CDR3 nucleotides: TGTGCCAGCATGAATCGGGATCAGAGACGGCCCCAGCATTTT. It yields the protein CASMNRDQRRPQHF.

For this clonotype: A much larger clone lies one base from this, so it may be a read error. This rearrangement joins TRBV11-2 to TRBJ2-3, with a tentative D call TRBD1 (6 bases). Germline CDR1 reads SGHAT; CDR2 reads FQNNGV. V gave up 7 bases and J gave up 8 bases, with 13 bases separating them. The CDR3 has 12 amino acids. The CDR3 DNA reads TGTGCCAGCAAACCACTCAGGGGTACGCAGTATTTT. The encoded protein is CASKPLRGTQYF.

This clonotype was observed at least ten times. The V call is TRBV9, the J call TRBJ2-2; no clear D. Germline V gene lookup returns CDR1 SGDLS and CDR2 YYNGEE. The germline V and J ends were trimmed by 0 bases and 6 bases, with 6 bases remaining between them. The CDR3 runs 13 residues. This CDR3 reads CASSVARSGELFF. CDR3 nucleotides: TGTGCCAGCAGCGTAGCTAGGTCCGGGGAGCTGTTTTTT.

This clonotype was detected many times. The chain combines TRBV9 with TRBJ2-3; unclear D gene. Germline V lookup: CDR1 SGDLS, CDR2 YYNGEE. This CDR3 is built from 14 residues. V was shortened by 3 bases and J by 1 base, with 9 bases between the two germline ends. The CDR3 DNA follows: TGTGCCAGCAGCGGAGATGTAGGCACAGATACGCAGTATTTT. It translates to CASSGDVGTDTQYF.

In its sample, this clonotype was seen many times. J is TRBJ2-7 and V is TRBV20-1; 9 nucleotides line up with TRBD2. There are 15 residues in the CDR3. The V segment lost 3 bases and the J segment 1 base; nucleotides outside the gene matches: 7. CDR1 and CDR2 from the germline V gene are DFQATT and SNEGSKA (reference sequence). The CDR3: CSARGVAGASYEQYF. In nucleotides, the CDR3 is TGCAGTGCTAGGGGGGTAGCGGGGGCGTCCTACGAGCAGTACTTC.

This clonotype appeared many times. The gene calls are TRBV4-3 and TRBJ2-2; D not certain. The CDR3 is 12 amino acids. V lost 3 bases to trimming and J lost 8 bases, with 7 bases between them. Germline V lookup: CDR1 LGHNA, CDR2 YSLEER. CDR3 in amino acids: CASSHWPGELFF. The CDR3 bases are TGCGCCAGCAGCCATTGGCCGGGGGAGCTGTTTTTT.

This clonotype was seen many times. The chain couples TRBV7-9 to TRBJ2-7; D is undetermined. The V end was cut by 5 bases, the J end by 6 bases, with 11 bases between. Germline V gene data show CDR1 as SEHNR and CDR2 as FQNEAQ (reference sequence). The CDR3 runs to 12 residues. The CDR3 here is CASSIVASEQYF. CDR3 nucleotides: TGTGCCAGCAGCATAGTGGCTAGCGAGCAGTACTTC. Filled out from reference TRBV7-9 and TRBJ2-7, the complete variable domain reads DTGVSQNPRHKITKRGQNVTFRCDPISEHNRLYWYRQTLGQGPEFLTYFQNEAQLEKSRLLSDRFSAERPKGSFSTLEIQRTEQGDSAMYLCASSIVASEQYFGPGTRLTVT.

This clonotype was observed at least ten times. The rearrangement uses TRBV5-1 and TRBJ2-7, with 7 nucleotides matching TRBD2. CDR1 is SGHRS and CDR2 is YFSETQ in the germline V gene. The CDR3 spans 14 residues. Trimming at V came to 4 bases and at J to 0 bases, leaving 4 bases not matched to a gene. For the CDR3, the DNA is TGCGCCAGCAGCCCAAGCGGGACCTCCTACGAGCAGTACTTC. This sequence encodes CASSPSGTSYEQYF.

In this sample, this clonotype turned up many times. V gene TRBV27 combines with J gene TRBJ2-7; unclear D gene. Per germline, CDR1 MNHEY and CDR2 SMNVEV (reference sequence). This CDR3 is 16 amino acids long. The V end was cut by 1 base, the J end by 0 bases, with 13 bases between. CDR3: CASSLYGPASSYEQYF. The CDR3 DNA reads TGTGCCAGCAGTTTATACGGGCCAGCGAGCTCCTACGAGCAGTACTTC.

The CDR3 sequence is CASSQSRGLDEQYF. In nucleotides, the CDR3 is TGTGCCAGCAGCCAGAGCAGGGGGCTAGACGAGCAGTACTTC. The chain employs TRBV3-1 and TRBJ2-7; 8 bases map to TRBD1. The CDR3 extends over 14 amino acids. Germline CDR1 and CDR2: LGHDT and YNNKEL (reference sequence). J was trimmed by 5 bases and V by 3 bases; bases with no gene match: 6.

At least ten counts were recorded for this clonotype. J is TRBJ2-3 and V is TRBV30; D is unresolved. V shed 2 bases and J shed 6 bases, with 6 bases lying between them. Per the germline V gene, CDR1 is GTSNPN and CDR2 is SVGIG (reference sequence). This CDR3 is 11 amino acids long. The CDR3 DNA is TGTGCCTGGAGTTATTGGGATACGCAGTATTTT. Its translation: CAWSYWDTQYF.

As for this clonotype: A much larger clone lies one base from this, so it may be a read error. The chain is built from TRBV12-3 or TRBV12-4 and TRBJ1-2, with D possibly being TRBD1 (6 bases). The CDR3 is 13 amino acids. Trimming shortened V by 1 base and J by 7 bases, and 10 bases separated the two germline ends. CDR3: CASSLGTVCGYTF. DNA for the CDR3: TGTGCCAGCAGTTTAGGGACAGTCTGTGGCTACACCTTC.

At least ten counts were recorded for this clonotype. The CDR3 loop reads CARTGPPPTGELFF. In nucleotides, the CDR3 is TGTGCCAGAACAGGGCCCCCTCCGACCGGGGAGCTGTTTTTT. The chain uses TRBV7-9 and TRBJ2-2; possibly TRBD1 for D (6 bases). The V gene lost 9 bases and the J gene lost 5 bases, with 16 bases spanning the gap. This CDR3 contains 14 residues. Germline assignment: CDR1 SEHNR and CDR2 FQNEAQ (reference sequence). Using reference TRBV7-9 and TRBJ2-2 for the parts outside the CDR3, the full variable domain is DTGVSQNPRHKITKRGQNVTFRCDPISEHNRLYWYRQTLGQGPEFLTYFQNEAQLEKSRLLSDRFSAERPKGSFSTLEIQRTEQGDSAMYLCARTGPPPTGELFFGEGSRLTVL.

The V and J genes are TRBV11-3 and TRBJ2-3; 8 nucleotides agree with TRBD1. Unmatched junction bases numbered 13, after V lost 5 bases and J lost 3 bases. The CDR3 is 17 residues long. CDR1 and CDR2 from the germline V gene are SGHNT and YENEEA. CDR3 coding DNA: TGTGCCAGCAGCCGGGGATTCGGGACAGGACTAACAGATACGCAGTATTTT. Amino acids: CASSRGFGTGLTDTQYF.

The table lists this clonotype with a few counts. A much larger clone differs from this one at a single base, so this may be a read error. Written as DNA, the CDR3 is TGTGCCAGCAGCCCTAGCCTCGGACAGCTTGCGACTGAAGCTTTCTTT. It specifies CASSPSLGQLATEAFF. This chain connects TRBV7-9 to TRBJ1-1; D may be TRBD1 (6 bases). The CDR3 has 16 residues. Trimming took 5 bases from V and 5 from J, leaving 21 bases between them. Germline CDR1 reads SEHNR; CDR2 reads FQNEAQ (reference sequence).

In the case of this clonotype: This may stem from a read error, because a much larger clone lies one nucleotide away. The chain carries TRBV27 and TRBJ1-1; tentative D call: TRBD1 (5 bases). CDR3 length equals 15 residues. Trimming cost V 6 bases and J 2 bases, with 16 bases left between them. Per the germline V gene, CDR1 is MNHEY and CDR2 is SMNVEV (reference sequence). The CDR3 protein is CASRGVGAANTEAFF. The CDR3 nucleotides are TGTGCCAGCAGGGGGGTTGGAGCCGCAAACACTGAAGCTTTCTTT.

This clonotype was detected many times. This rearrangement joins TRBV7-9 to TRBJ2-1; 15 positions agree with TRBD2. The germline CDR1 and CDR2 sequences are SEHNR and FQNEAQ (reference sequence). The CDR3 runs to 16 residues. V lost 5 bases, J lost 7 bases, and 6 bases stayed unmatched. The CDR3 nucleotides are TGTGCCAGCAGCCCCGAGGGACTAGCGGGGGGAAATGAGCAGTTCTTC. This encodes CASSPEGLAGGNEQFF. The variable domain in full, completed from reference TRBV7-9 and TRBJ2-1, reads DTGVSQNPRHKITKRGQNVTFRCDPISEHNRLYWYRQTLGQGPEFLTYFQNEAQLEKSRLLSDRFSAERPKGSFSTLEIQRTEQGDSAMYLCASSPEGLAGGNEQFFGPGTRLTVL.

This clonotype was seen repeatedly, ten times or more. The V call is TRBV6-2 or TRBV6-3, the J call TRBJ2-1; D is undetermined. The CDR3 covers 13 residues. Looked up from germline, CDR1 is MNHEY and CDR2 is SVGEGT. Trimming pared 4 bases from V and 8 bases from J, leaving 12 bases between. The CDR3 reads CASSLLVFYEQFF. In DNA form, the CDR3 reads TGTGCCAGCAGTTTGCTAGTTTTCTATGAGCAGTTCTTC.

CDR3 protein: CASSPRNLAGVFSGELFF. The CDR3 bases are TGTGCCAGCAGTCCCCGGAATCTAGCGGGGGTATTCTCCGGGGAGCTGTTTTTT. V is TRBV2 and J is TRBJ2-2, with TRBD2 identical over 10 bases. In germline, CDR1 is SNHLY, CDR2 FYNNEI. The CDR3 covers 18 residues. The V segment lost 5 bases and the J segment 6 bases; nucleotides outside the gene matches: 15. Complete variable domain (other parts from reference TRBV2 and TRBJ2-2): EPEVTQTPSHQVTQMGQEVILRCVPISNHLYFYWYRQILGQKVEFLVSFYNNEISEKSEIFDDQFSVERPDGSNFTLKIRSTKLEDSAMYFCASSPRNLAGVFSGELFFGEGSRLTVL.

This clonotype was seen many times. This chain joins TRBV28 and TRBJ1-5, with D hard to call. Germline V CDR1 and CDR2: MDHEN, SYDVKM. Trimming left V 9 bases short and J 0 bases short, with 21 bases between. This CDR3 region has 17 residues. The DNA of the CDR3 is TGTGCCAGTACTGAACCCATTCCCAGTCATAGCAATCAGCCCCAGCATTTT. Its translation: CASTEPIPSHSNQPQHF.

A remark on this clonotype: A read error is possible here, since a much larger clone lies one base away. The rearrangement links TRBV18 to TRBJ2-7, with a tentative D call TRBD1 (6 bases). CDR1 KGHSH and CDR2 LQKENI come from the germline V gene. The CDR3 spans 17 residues. CDR3 sequence: CASSPPGPKRGIYGQYF. DNA for the CDR3: TGTGCCAGCTCACCACCGGGACCTAAAAGGGGGATCTACGGGCAGTACTTC.